Listed below are T cell receptor beta chains from one sample, sequenced in a study of regulatory T cells in long-lasting Graves disease. MiXCR, run by TCRdb on the multiplex PCR reads, gives a single entry per CDR3 protein. The sample carries roughly 360,000 distinct CDR3 sequences, roughly 20% recorded once. This specimen consisted of peripheral blood mononuclear cells (PBMCs), obtained when the disease was refractory, from a patient treated with antithyroid drugs. These receptors all come from a woman aged 40 to 49 with Graves disease. The CDR3 runs from the conserved cysteine through the conserved F or W. A D gene is named only where the DNA matches it firmly. Clone size is not always given. Where it is, it says once, few, many or a class for expanded clones.

TRBJ2-7 | few | TRBV5-1 | TRBD1 | CASSPDRGLREQYF | TGCGCCAGCAGCCCGGACAGGGGGCTACGCGAGCAGTACTTC
TRBJ1-5 | many | TRBV15 | NA | CATSRDFQPQHF | TGTGCCACCAGCAGAGATTTTCAGCCCCAGCATTTT
TRBJ1-5 | many | TRBV12-3/TRBV12-4 | NA | CASSLRQAVQPQHF | TGTGCCAGCAGTTTGAGGCAGGCGGTTCAGCCCCAGCATTTT
TRBJ2-7 | NA | TRBV27 | NA | CASSLSWGHSSYEQYF | TGTGCCAGCAGTTTATCGTGGGGGCATAGCTCCTACGAGCAGTACTTC
TRBJ1-1 | few | TRBV5-1 | NA | CATKTGQNTEAFF | TGCGCTACCAAAACCGGACAGAACACTGAAGCTTTCTTT
TRBJ2-2 | few | TRBV7-9 | TRBD2 | CASSRLAAVDTGELFF | TGTGCCAGCAGCCGACTAGCGGCCGTGGACACCGGGGAGCTGTTTTTT
TRBJ1-1 | few | TRBV15 | NA | CATSDILNTEAFF | TGTGCCACCAGCGACATCTTGAACACTGAAGCTTTCTTT
TRBJ2-7 | few | TRBV5-6 | NA | CASRDGDGLERYEQYF | TGTGCCAGCAGAGATGGGGACGGGCTGGAGAGGTACGAGCAGTACTTC
TRBJ1-1 | NA | TRBV7-8 | NA | CASSFGVRDSDAEAFF | TGTGCCAGCAGCTTCGGAGTACGGGACTCAGATGCTGAAGCTTTCTTT
TRBJ2-3 | NA | TRBV20-1 | NA | CSARSPTEWDTQYF | TGCAGTGCGAGGAGTCCTACAGAATGGGATACGCAGTATTTT
TRBJ2-5 | NA | TRBV7-9 | NA | CASSALGLKETQYF | TGTGCCAGCAGCGCCCTAGGACTTAAAGAGACCCAGTACTTC
TRBJ1-2 | few | TRBV20-1 | NA | CSANSEGGYGYTF | TGCAGTGCAAACAGCGAGGGTGGCTATGGCTACACCTTC
TRBJ2-7 | many | TRBV2 | NA | CADAGGASNEQYF | TGTGCCGACGCTGGAGGGGCTAGTAACGAGCAGTACTTC
TRBJ2-2 | NA | TRBV6-1 | NA | CASTPGRFYTGELFF | TGTGCCAGCACCCCGGGGCGCTTTTACACCGGGGAGCTGTTTTTT
TRBJ2-6 | many | TRBV12-3/TRBV12-4 | TRBD2 | CASSSIAGNPSGANVLTF | TGTGCCAGCAGTTCTATAGCGGGAAACCCCTCTGGGGCCAACGTCCTGACTTTC
TRBJ1-2 | few | TRBV6-1 | TRBD1 | CASSPNIRGRDGYTF | TGTGCCAGCAGCCCTAATATTAGGGGGCGAGATGGCTACACCTTC
TRBJ2-7 | many | TRBV5-1 | NA | CASSFSVGTYEQYF | TGCGCCAGCAGCTTCTCGGTAGGGACCTACGAGCAGTACTTC
TRBJ1-3 | many | TRBV11-2 | NA | CASSFDLSGNTIYF | TGTGCCAGCAGCTTCGATCTCTCTGGAAACACCATATATTTT
TRBJ2-7 | many | TRBV7-2 | NA | CASSLASTAYYEQYF | TGTGCCAGCAGCTTAGCCTCAACCGCGTATTACGAGCAGTACTTC
TRBJ2-7 | few | TRBV4-1 | TRBD2 | CASSQASGGDEQYF | TGCGCCAGCAGCCAAGCATCCGGGGGGGACGAGCAGTACTTC
TRBJ2-7 | NA | TRBV10-2 | NA | CASSVAYEQYF | TGCGCCAGCAGTGTGGCCTACGAGCAGTACTTC
TRBJ2-7 | few | TRBV6-5 | NA | CASSYGSGGTGYEQYF | TGTGCCAGCAGTTACGGGTCGGGCGGGACGGGGTACGAGCAGTACTTC
TRBJ1-1 | NA | TRBV19 | NA | CASNPRENTEAFF | TGTGCCAGTAACCCCCGGGAGAACACTGAAGCTTTCTTT
TRBJ2-7 | many | TRBV20-1 | NA | CSARVSGTNHEQYF | TGCAGTGCTAGAGTGTCAGGAACGAATCACGAGCAGTACTTC
TRBJ2-7 | few | TRBV20-1 | TRBD2 | CSARDHGLAGGSYEQYF | TGCAGTGCTAGAGATCATGGTCTAGCGGGAGGGTCCTACGAGCAGTACTTC
TRBJ1-4 | once | TRBV6-1 | NA | CASSGRLALTTNEKLFF | TGTGCCAGCTCGGGACGGCTCGCATTAACAACTAATGAAAAACTGTTTTTT
TRBJ2-5 | few | TRBV28 | NA | CASSSGQLQETQYF | TGTGCCAGCAGTTCCGGACAGTTACAAGAGACCCAGTACTTC
TRBJ2-5 | many | TRBV2 | TRBD2 | CARPGLAGAHQETQYF | TGTGCCAGACCGGGACTAGCGGGAGCTCACCAAGAGACCCAGTACTTC
TRBJ1-5 | few | TRBV19 | TRBD1 | CASSNRQGRSQPQHF | TGTGCCAGTAGTAACCGACAGGGAAGATCTCAGCCCCAGCATTTT